These 30 T cell receptor beta chains were sequenced from one sample in a study of T cell responses to AZD1222 COVID-19 vaccine. Sequencing used immunoSEQ multiplex PCR; TCRdb keeps in-frame clones, though not all of them. The repertoire has about 92,000 clones, around nine tenths of them found once; the top ten carry 2.5% to 3.5%. The material was peripheral blood, obtained on day 0 of AZD1222 vaccination. Receptor source: an adult in good health.

This CDR3 reads CAISDMREQFF. CDR3 in DNA: TGTGCCATCAGTGATATGAGGGAGCAGTTCTTC. The J gene is TRBJ2-1, the V gene TRBV10-3, with D unresolved. This CDR3 has 11 amino acids. Germline CDR1 reads ENHRY; CDR2 reads SYGVKD. The germline V and J ends were trimmed by 3 bases and 10 bases, with 7 bases remaining between them.

The CDR3 DNA follows: TGTGCCAGCAGCGTAGTTTCTGTGGTTGGAACCGATAACTATGGCTACACCTTC. Protein sequence: CASSVVSVVGTDNYGYTF. This chain uses TRBV9 with TRBJ1-2; D uncertain. Between the trimmed V and J ends, which lost 0 bases and 1 base, there was a span of 19 bases. The germline CDR1 and CDR2 sequences are SGDLS and YYNGEE. The CDR3 extends over 18 amino acids.

This clone was seen a single time. The chain recombines TRBV4-3 with TRBJ2-2, with D unresolved. The CDR3 contains 15 residues. Germline values: CDR1 LGHNA, CDR2 YSLEER. Deletions cut 0 bases from V and 5 bases from J, with 10 bases between. This chain's CDR3 is CASSQDVLSTGELFF. The CDR3 nucleotides read TGCGCCAGCAGCCAAGATGTCCTATCGACCGGGGAGCTGTTTTTT.

The V and J genes are TRBV29-1 and TRBJ2-7; a possible D gene is TRBD1 (6 bases). Germline V gene lookup returns CDR1 SQVTM and CDR2 ANQGSEA. Trimming took 4 bases from V and 4 from J, leaving 11 bases between them. This CDR3 has 12 residues. DNA of the CDR3: TGCAGCGTTGCGCAGGGGAGTTACGAGCAGTACTTC. This gives the protein CSVAQGSYEQYF.

V is TRBV4-1 and J is TRBJ1-1; D call uncertain. The ends were cut back, 4 bases at V and 0 bases at J, with 15 bases in the middle. CDR3 size: 16 residues. In germline, CDR1 is MGHRA, CDR2 YSYEKL. The CDR3 DNA reads TGCGCCAGCAGCCCCGTATCGGAAAGTCTGAACACTGAAGCTTTCTTT. Its protein product is CASSPVSESLNTEAFF.

This chain joins TRBV11-2 and TRBJ1-5, with 7 bases fitting TRBD1. Germline V CDR1 and CDR2: SGHAT, FQNNGV. V dropped 5 bases and J dropped 3; count of bases not matched to a gene: 13. This CDR3 spans 17 amino acids. The CDR3 DNA reads TGTGCCAGCAGCCCAGGGACAGACGGGAGTGACAATCAGCCCCAGCATTTT. It codes for CASSPGTDGSDNQPQHF.

CDR3 in amino acids: CSASRQQLNYGYTF. The CDR3, as DNA: TGCAGTGCTAGTCGACAACAGCTCAACTATGGCTACACCTTC. The rearrangement links TRBV20-1 to TRBJ1-2; D ambiguous. Between the trimmed V and J ends, which lost 3 bases and 2 bases, there was a span of 13 bases. Germline CDR1 and CDR2: DFQATT and SNEGSKA (reference sequence). The CDR3 has 14 amino acids.

This chain connects TRBV28 to TRBJ2-1; D is uncertain. CDR3 length: 12 residues. Germline CDR1 and CDR2: MDHEN and SYDVKM. V lost 8 bases and J 10 bases, leaving 15 bases between the germline ends. CDR3 residues: CASFSGPHEQFF. The CDR3 DNA reads as TGTGCCAGCTTTTCGGGCCCGCACGAGCAGTTCTTC.

V and J are TRBV5-1 and TRBJ2-4, with 8 bases identical to TRBD2. The CDR3 loop spans 15 amino acids. Germline trimming cut 0 bases from V and 3 bases from J; bases unmatched to any gene: 2. Germline CDR1 is SGHRS and CDR2 is YFSETQ. CDR3 protein: CASSLVAGFKNIQYF. The CDR3 DNA reads TGCGCCAGCAGCTTGGTAGCGGGGTTCAAAAACATTCAGTACTTC.

The chain recombines TRBV11-2 with TRBJ2-3, with a tentative D call TRBD2 (5 bases). The V and J ends lost 1 base and 0 bases respectively, with 14 bases between them. This CDR3 region has 17 residues. The germline CDR1 and CDR2 sequences are SGHAT and FQNNGV. CDR3 DNA: TGTGCCAGCAGCTTAGGGGCCTCCGGACTTAGCACAGATACGCAGTATTTT. This translates into CASSLGASGLSTDTQYF.

This clone was counted a single time. The chain combines TRBV11-2 with TRBJ2-1; 7 bases are shared with TRBD2. The CDR3 consists of 16 residues. Germline CDR1 and CDR2: SGHAT and FQNNGV. Germline trimming cut 2 bases from V and 2 bases from J; bases unmatched to any gene: 6. CDR3: CASSLFSSGPYNEQFF. Written as DNA, the CDR3 is TGTGCCAGCAGCTTATTTTCTAGCGGTCCCTACAATGAGCAGTTCTTC.

This chain joins TRBV28 and TRBJ2-3; TRBD2 aligns across 7 bases. Germline CDR1 is MDHEN and CDR2 is SYDVKM. The CDR3 has 18 amino acids. As DNA, the CDR3 is TGTGCTACTAGTGGCCCCCTAGGGCGGGAGAGATTCACAGATACGCAGTATTTT. Translating it yields CATSGPLGRERFTDTQYF.

The chain has TRBV3-1 (or the pseudogene TRBV3-2) and TRBJ1-6, with 8 bases that match TRBD1. This CDR3 is built from 14 residues. Looked up from germline, CDR1 is LGHDT and CDR2 is YNNKEL (reference sequence). The V and J ends lost 6 bases and 7 bases, in that order; junction bases with no gene match: 5. CDR3 loop: CASSFGQGNSPLHF. CDR3 in DNA: TGTGCCAGCAGTTTCGGACAGGGAAATTCACCCCTCCACTTT.

This chain links TRBV29-1 with TRBJ2-4; TRBD1 agrees at 10 bases. CDR1 and CDR2 from the germline V gene are SQVTM and ANQGSEA. The CDR3 sequence is 13 residues long. The V gene end was trimmed by 7 bases and the J gene end by 8 bases; junction bases not matched to a gene: 8. This CDR3 reads CSGRDRGKDIQYF. The CDR3 nucleotides are TGCAGCGGCCGGGACAGGGGAAAGGACATTCAGTACTTC. Full variable domain (outside the CDR3, taken from reference TRBV29-1 and TRBJ2-4): SAVISQKPSRDICQRGTSLTIQCQVDSQVTMMFWYRQQPGQSLTLIATANQGSEATYESGFVIDKFPISRPNLTFSTLTVSNMSPEDSSIYLCSGRDRGKDIQYFGAGTRLSVL.

The chain carries TRBV10-3 and TRBJ1-6, with TRBD1 matching over 9 bases. Germline V gene lookup returns CDR1 ENHRY and CDR2 SYGVKD. V shed 6 bases, J shed 9 bases, and the junction held 6 bases outside the gene matches. There are 14 residues in the CDR3. For the CDR3, the DNA is TGTGCCATCAGAGACAGGGGGGGCCTTTCACCCCTCCACTTT. This encodes CAIRDRGGLSPLHF.

J is TRBJ2-7 and V is TRBV6-5, with 8 bases identical to TRBD1. Germline assignment: CDR1 MNHEY and CDR2 SVGAGI. After removal of 5 bases from V and 3 bases from J, the junction contained 3 bases not matched to a gene. CDR3 length equals 13 residues. CDR3: CASSLGQGYEQYF. The CDR3 DNA is TGTGCCAGCAGTCTTGGACAGGGCTACGAGCAGTACTTC.

CDR3 nucleotides: TGCAGCGTCGCGGGCGGGACTAGCGGGAGAGGCTCCGATACGCAGTATTTT. Translated: CSVAGGTSGRGSDTQYF. The V gene is TRBV29-1, the J gene TRBJ2-3, with TRBD2 matching 14 bases. The CDR3 is 17 amino acids. From germline, CDR1 is SQVTM and CDR2 ANQGSEA. The junction had 14 bases not matched to a gene; V was cut back by 6 bases and J by 6 bases.

The chain joins TRBV28 to TRBJ1-2, with 7 bases aligning to TRBD1. Per the germline V gene, CDR1 is MDHEN and CDR2 is SYDVKM. The CDR3 has 15 residues. The J segment lost 7 bases and the V segment lost 2 bases, leaving 10 bases of the junction unmatched. CDR3 in amino acids: CASSLVQGVGGGYTF. CDR3 sequence (DNA): TGTGCCAGCAGTTTAGTCCAGGGGGTGGGTGGTGGCTACACCTTC.

The gene calls are TRBV5-1 and TRBJ1-1, with 9 bases fitting TRBD1. The trim removed 1 base at V and 4 bases at J, leaving 11 bases unmatched. The V gene's germline CDR1 is SGHRS and CDR2 YFSETQ. The CDR3 covers 17 residues. CDR3 in DNA: TGCGCCAGCAGCTTGACAGGGGGCGCGGGAATGAGCACTGAAGCTTTCTTT. Translated, it gives CASSLTGGAGMSTEAFF.

The chain is built from TRBV27 and TRBJ1-2; D perhaps matches TRBD1 (6 bases). V lost 3 bases and J 6 bases, leaving 11 bases between the germline ends. Per germline, CDR1 MNHEY and CDR2 SMNVEV (reference sequence). The CDR3 has 13 residues. CDR3 in DNA: TGTGCCAGCAGTTTCGGGGGCGCAAATGGCTACACCTTC. Encoded protein: CASSFGGANGYTF.

The sample holds one count of this clone. The V call is TRBV14, the J call TRBJ1-6, with unresolved D. CDR1 is SGHDN, CDR2 FVKESK, per germline. With 0 bases removed from V and 3 bases from J, the gap between germline ends came to 3 bases. The CDR3 totals 14 residues. This CDR3 reads CASSQEHYNSPLHF. The CDR3 nucleotides read TGTGCCAGCAGCCAAGAACACTATAATTCACCCCTCCACTTT.

This chain uses TRBV2 with TRBJ1-1; 8 bases map to TRBD1. CDR1 and CDR2 (germline): SNHLY, FYNNEI. The CDR3 covers 15 residues. The junction had 10 bases not matched to a gene; V was cut back by 4 bases and J by 6 bases. CDR3 bases: TGTGCCAGCAGTGTGGACAGGGTCGTTAACTCTGAAGCTTTCTTT. This encodes CASSVDRVVNSEAFF.

This chain connects TRBV11-3 to TRBJ1-1, with D possibly being TRBD1 (6 bases). The CDR3 contains 15 residues. Germline V gene lookup returns CDR1 SGHNT and CDR2 YENEEA. V lost 1 base and J lost 3, with 12 bases in between. The CDR3, as DNA: TGTGCCAGCAGCTTAGGAAACAGGGTGGACACTGAAGCTTTCTTT. Translating gives CASSLGNRVDTEAFF. Full variable domain (outside the CDR3, taken from reference TRBV11-3 and TRBJ1-1): EAGVVQSPRYKIIEKKQPVAFWCNPISGHNTLYWYLQNLGQGPELLIRYENEEAVDDSQLPKDRFSAERLKGVDSTLKIQPAELGDSAVYLCASSLGNRVDTEAFFGQGTRLTVV.

This clone was counted a single time. The genes are TRBV2 and TRBJ1-5; a possible D gene is TRBD1 (5 bases). V was clipped by 5 bases and J by 4 bases, with 12 bases between them. This CDR3 is 14 amino acids long. From germline, CDR1 is SNHLY and CDR2 FYNNEI. CDR3 sequence: CASSWGAGNQPQHF. Here the CDR3 DNA reads TGTGCCAGCAGTTGGGGCGCTGGGAATCAGCCCCAGCATTTT.

The chain carries TRBV13 and TRBJ1-2, with 7 bases fitting TRBD1. Germline values: CDR1 PRHDT, CDR2 FYEKMQ (reference sequence). This CDR3 comprises 13 residues. The V segment lost 3 bases and the J segment 2 bases; nucleotides outside the gene matches: 0. For the CDR3, the DNA is TGTGCCAGCAGCTTGGGACAGAACTATGGCTACACCTTC. This sequence encodes CASSLGQNYGYTF.

In its sample, this clone was seen once. The chain joins TRBV18 to TRBJ1-6; D is perhaps TRBD1 (6 bases). This CDR3 has 18 residues. Germline CDR1 KGHSH, CDR2 LQKENI. V was trimmed by 5 bases and J by 7 bases, leaving 24 bases between them. CDR3 region: CASSRDKWGRGPNSPLHF. The CDR3 DNA sequence: TGTGCCAGCTCAAGGGATAAATGGGGGCGAGGACCCAATTCACCCCTCCACTTT. Full variable domain (remainder filled in from reference TRBV18 and TRBJ1-6): NAGVMQNPRHLVRRRGQEARLRCSPMKGHSHVYWYRQLPEEGLKFMVYLQKENIIDESGMPKERFSAEFPKEGPSILRIQQVVRGDSAAYFCASSRDKWGRGPNSPLHFGNGTRLTVT.

V gene TRBV4-2 combines with J gene TRBJ1-3, with 8 bases fitting TRBD1. The CDR3 is 17 residues long. With V trimmed by 0 bases and J by 5 bases, 9 bases remained unmatched. Germline loops: CDR1 LGHNA, CDR2 YNFKEQ. The CDR3 DNA sequence: TGTGCCAGCAGCCAAGAACTTAGGACAGGGCTGAGAAACACCATATATTTT. Its translation: CASSQELRTGLRNTIYF.

The DNA of the CDR3 is TGTGCCAGTAGTCTGAACCGGGACAGGGTAGAGACCCAGTACTTC. As protein: CASSLNRDRVETQYF. This chain links TRBV19 with TRBJ2-5; TRBD1 matches 9 bases. Germline CDR1 LNHDA, CDR2 SQIVND (reference sequence). Trimming at V came to 5 bases and at J to 4 bases, leaving 8 bases not matched to a gene. This CDR3 is built from 15 residues.

DNA for the CDR3: TGTGCCTGGAGAGAGAGGGGGGCCGACGGCTACACCTTC. As protein: CAWRERGADGYTF. V gene TRBV30 combines with J gene TRBJ1-2; possible D gene TRBD1, 6 bases. This CDR3 has 13 amino acids. V lost 3 bases to trimming and J lost 8 bases, with 16 bases between them. Germline V gene data show CDR1 as GTSNPN and CDR2 as SVGIG (reference sequence).

The V call is TRBV9, the J call TRBJ2-1; D call uncertain. Germline V CDR1 and CDR2: SGDLS, YYNGEE. V was cut by 1 base and J by 13 bases, with 6 bases left in between. CDR3 length equals 10 residues. The CDR3 DNA reads TGTGCCAGCAGCGTAAGACGCCAGTTCTTC. Its translation is CASSVRRQFF.